Shown below are 12 T cell receptor beta chains from a single sample sequenced in a study of cytomegalovirus exposure and HLA in healthy donors. PCR primers comprised 60 Vbeta and 13 Jbeta primers. Produced via immunoSEQ multiplex PCR; TCRdb's table is partial and in-frame only. The data contain 250,000 or so clones, around 90% of them singletons. Sequencing was done on a sample of PBMCs. The receptors shown here come from a girl aged 2 to 10 in good health and CMV-seronegative.

The chain has TRBV27 and TRBJ2-7; tentatively, D is TRBD2 (5 bases). V lost 3 bases, J lost 6 bases, and 9 bases lay in between. Germline lookup yields CDR1 MNHEY and CDR2 SMNVEV (reference sequence). There are 12 residues in the CDR3. The CDR3 DNA reads as TGTGCCAGCAGTTTTGGAGGAGGCGAGCAGTACTTC. The encoded protein is CASSFGGGEQYF.

With regard to this clone: An end of the junction differs from the germline gene, which may be a read error. V usage is TRBV7-7 and J usage is TRBJ2-5, with a possible D match to TRBD2 (5 bases). CDR1 and CDR2 from the germline V gene are SSHAT and FNYEAQ (reference sequence). The CDR3 totals 14 residues. The CDR3 DNA reads as TGTGCTAGCAGCGCCGGACTTTTACAAGAGACCCAGTACTTC. Protein sequence: CASSAGLLQETQYF.

The J gene is TRBJ2-5, the V gene TRBV28; D is perhaps TRBD2 (6 bases). V was trimmed by 3 bases and J by 1 base, leaving 6 bases between them. This CDR3 contains 13 residues. Looked up from germline, CDR1 is MDHEN and CDR2 is SYDVKM. DNA for the CDR3: TGTGCCAGCAGTTTCGGGGGCCAAGAGACCCAGTACTTC. It specifies CASSFGGQETQYF.

The gene calls are TRBV7-9 and TRBJ2-7, with D unresolved. The V end was cut by 8 bases, the J end by 2 bases, with 10 bases between. The CDR3 sequence is 12 residues long. CDR1 and CDR2 (germline): SEHNR, FQNEAQ (reference sequence). This chain's CDR3 is CASGGTPYEQYF. CDR3 in DNA: TGTGCCAGCGGCGGCACTCCCTACGAGCAGTACTTC.

The chain joins TRBV5-1 to TRBJ2-2; perhaps TRBD2 as D (6 bases). This CDR3 region has 18 residues. Trimming shortened V by 0 bases and J by 8 bases, and 23 bases separated the two germline ends. Germline V gene data show CDR1 as SGHRS and CDR2 as YFSETQ. CDR3 DNA: TGCGCCAGCAGCTTGGGCCCGTTGGAGGGAAAGTCTGGTGGGGAGCTGTTTTTT. Amino acid sequence: CASSLGPLEGKSGGELFF.

The chain carries TRBV6-5 and TRBJ1-2; D remains ambiguous. The CDR3 loop spans 15 amino acids. V lost 2 bases, J lost 1 base, and 11 bases lay in between. CDR1 is MNHEY and CDR2 is SVGAGI in the germline V gene. CDR3 amino acids: CASSYGWADNYGYTF. DNA for the CDR3: TGTGCCAGCAGTTACGGGTGGGCAGATAACTATGGCTACACCTTC.

This clone was recorded once. The V call is TRBV5-1, the J call TRBJ1-1; D ambiguous. V gave up 3 bases and J gave up 0 bases, with 3 bases separating them. This CDR3 has 12 amino acids. CDR1 is SGHRS and CDR2 is YFSETQ in the germline V gene. The CDR3: CASSYLNTEAFF. The CDR3, as DNA: TGCGCCAGCAGCTACTTGAACACTGAAGCTTTCTTT.

In the case of this clone: The junction departs from germline at one end; a sequencing error may be responsible. The V gene is TRBV27, the J gene TRBJ2-2; D perhaps matches TRBD2 (6 bases). The CDR3 loop spans 15 amino acids. The V gene's germline CDR1 is MNHEY and CDR2 SMNVEV (reference sequence). Here the CDR3 reads CASSLWGVNAGELFF. In DNA, the CDR3 is TGTGCCAGCAGTTTATGGGGGGTGAACGCCGGGGAGCTGTTTTTT.

The chain combines TRBV7-9 with TRBJ2-1, with 7 positions matching TRBD2. The CDR3 spans 18 residues. Germline CDR1 is SEHNR and CDR2 is FQNEAQ (reference sequence). Trimming at V came to 0 bases and at J to 8 bases, leaving 16 bases not matched to a gene. This CDR3 reads CASSLALGLGGGDDEQFF. The CDR3 coding sequence is TGTGCCAGCAGCTTAGCCCTGGGTTTAGGCGGGGGTGACGATGAGCAGTTCTTC.

This chain links TRBV6-5 with TRBJ2-7; 9 bases agree with TRBD2. Losses at the gene ends were 3 bases for V and 4 bases for J; bases not matched to a gene: 7. CDR1 MNHEY and CDR2 SVGAGI come from the germline V gene. There are 15 residues in the CDR3. CDR3 amino acids: CASSYSFSGGYEQYF. DNA of the CDR3: TGTGCCAGCAGTTATTCCTTCAGCGGGGGGTACGAGCAGTACTTC.

The V gene is TRBV14, the J gene TRBJ1-2; 8 positions agree with TRBD1. CDR3 size: 14 residues. CDR1 is SGHDN, CDR2 FVKESK, per germline. V lost 0 bases and J lost 6; bases outside the gene matches: 3. The CDR3 here is CASSQDLTGDGYTF. The DNA of the CDR3 is TGTGCCAGCAGCCAAGACCTGACAGGGGATGGCTACACCTTC.

The V and J genes are TRBV6-5 and TRBJ1-2, with a possible D match to TRBD1 (5 bases). Germline values: CDR1 MNHEY, CDR2 SVGAGI. The CDR3 sequence is 15 residues long. Deletions cut 2 bases from V and 0 bases from J, with 10 bases between. The DNA for the CDR3 is TGTGCCAGCAGTTACATTCAGGGATCTAACTATGGCTACACCTTC. Protein product: CASSYIQGSNYGYTF.